The T cell receptor (beta chain) described here comes from a study of cytomegalovirus exposure and HLA in healthy donors listed by TCRdb under 2017. About the full investigation: In an earlier analysis of under 750 of the donors, 250 to 350 Gb of sequence data and approximately 120 million unique TCR beta sequences from roughly 190 million T cells were reported. An early release that covered roughly 600 HLA-typed donors contained about 300 gigabases of sequencing data and some 87 million unique TCR sequences. The genetic ancestry cluster associated with self-reported Caucasian donors included approximately 85% of the roughly 390 genotyped donors. The study was designed to test whether signatures of past pathogen exposure could be identified by cataloging public T cell receptors. The study profiled the T cell repertoires of about 640 subjects by immunosequencing and related them to cytomegalovirus serostatus. Besides the first cohort of around 670 subjects, a separate validation cohort made up of around 120 different subjects was used. High-throughput TCR immunosequencing, statistical association of individual TCRs with disease status, and machine learning were combined to predict cytomegalovirus infection status. A later analysis re-analyzed previously published TCR beta repertoires from approximately 700 donors and added high-resolution HLA genotyping to study TCR occurrence patterns. Rather than drawing on any new phenotypic data, the later analysis identified candidate immune exposures from TCR beta sequences and the way those sequences occurred across donors. In an earlier analysis of 587 of the donors, high-throughput TCR beta sequencing was used to judge whether each TCR beta V gene segment behaved as functional or pseudogenic. Donor age, sex, ethnicity and CMV serostatus were compiled alongside the repertoire data. In a later genetic analysis, genome-wide SNP genotypes for about 65% of the roughly 670 donors were used, and that subset was treated as a discovery cohort. All discovery cohort repertoires had been generated on a single sequencing platform. Both class I and class II loci were covered by HLA typing, at four-digit resolution. Typing coverage differed by locus: A, B, C, DRB1 and DQB1 were typed in roughly 629-640 donors, DQA1 in about 500, DPA1 in 600 to 610, and DPB1 in just under 490. A handful of DR-DQ haplotypes were handled as single units for association and clustering because linkage in the cohort was strong. Among 398 genotyped donors of the cohort, an average of approximately 220,000 unique TCR beta nucleotide sequences was sequenced per donor, of which roughly 17% were non-productive. Results the study describes overall, beyond this receptor: When HLA alleles, especially DR and DQ, strongly co-occurred, attributing TCR associations to individual alleles was difficult. A cluster of highly shared sequence variants was judged likely to represent a technical artifact of the sequencing pipeline. A further reported finding was that TCR beta sequences accurately predicted the HLA-A and HLA-B alleles for most subjects in the first cohort. According to a later genetic analysis, donors in an Asian-associated ancestry cluster had fewer N-insertions in productive TCRs than the approximately 670-donor mean. The presence/absence analyses assumed that sequencing depth was roughly uniform across donors, and that assumption may not be true. According to the authors, the approach could potentially be generalized to other disease states and immunological phenotypes. In an earlier analysis of 587 of the donors, most TCR beta V segments appeared in productive rearrangements about 90% or about 30% of the time, broadly matching IMGT annotations. Immune exposure information for the cohort was limited to CMV serostatus. The 87-base-pair reads could not distinguish some IMGT-functional V segments, including TRBV6-2 and TRBV6-3, so those segments were excluded. In a later analysis, HLA-associated TCR beta chains showed more clonal expansion and lower generation probabilities than non-associated chains that were equally common. A few of the identified cytomegalovirus-associated TCR beta chains were confirmed in vitro to be specific for cytomegalovirus antigens. In a later analysis, the rate of TCR association differed among HLA loci, with DRB1 alleles having the most associated TCRs and HLA-C alleles having the fewest. The study gave a list of 150 to 200 TCR beta chains associated with cytomegalovirus. According to a later analysis, most CMV-associated TCR beta chains appeared to be HLA-restricted, and the HLA associations seemed to be driven largely by CMV exposure. An association between a missense DCLRE1C variant and V-gene and J-gene trimming of TCR beta chains was found in a later genetic analysis and replicated in an independent cohort. Across donors, most TCR sequences were observed very rarely, whereas some public TCRs were present in many individuals. Several of the top co-occurrence clusters appeared to be linked to parvovirus B19, influenza, CMV and Epstein-Barr virus, according to a later analysis. The classifier was reported to diagnose cytomegalovirus status with high specificity and sensitivity in both the original and validation cohorts. Only TCR beta chains were sequenced in this cohort, and the absence of alpha or paired-chain data limited detectable features. The earlier analysis of approximately 560 of the donors excluded 15 to 20 rarely observed V segments, including chromosome 9 orphons, because counts were too low. Specific HLA alleles were associated with 15,000 to 20,000 TCR beta sequences at a false discovery rate of 0.05 in a later analysis. Linkage disequilibrium might explain the correlated functional status among segregating V segments, but an unknown experimental factor could not be ruled out. Because HLA typing was unavailable for some donors at each locus, only the typed subset was used in association tests.

Clipping removes 6 bases from V and 4 bases from J, with 6 as the unmatched junction base count. CDR1 is given as KGHSH and CDR2 as LQKENI, both from the germline V gene. From its cysteine to its phenylalanine, the CDR3 spans 15 amino acids. CDR3 DNA is the only sequence kept; it has 45 bases, read in frame from the first base. In total, 500 to 700 healthy bone marrow donors made up the cohort. At the time of sampling, all cohort members were nominally healthy, though unrecorded immune exposures were likely present. The donor tested CMV seronegative, placing the donor among the 350 to 400 seronegative members of the cohort. A peripheral blood sample was collected from each donor, and TCR beta sequencing was performed on peripheral blood mononuclear cells. The Qiagen DNeasy Blood Extraction Kit was used to extract genomic DNA from the blood cell samples. The library was generated by the immunoSEQ multiplex PCR assay. The multiplex PCR relied on a mix of 60 forward primers for TCR Vbeta segments and 13 reverse primers for TCR Jbeta segments. Amplification of the CDR3 region of rearranged TCR beta genes was performed with a multiplex PCR assay on genomic DNA. Amplified TCR beta libraries were sequenced as 87-base-pair reads on the Illumina HiSeq System. The authors' analysis ran thus. In a later analysis, some 80 million unique TCR beta chains were counted across the roughly 700 repertoires, and roughly 11 million of these chains were shared by at least two donors. Raw reads were error-corrected and collapsed into unique sequences by a nearest-neighbor algorithm in which closely related sequences were merged to remove PCR and sequencing errors. V, D and J gene segments were assigned by aligning CDR3 sequences to IMGT reference sequences. Each retained sequence needed at least a six-nucleotide match to both a V gene segment and a J gene segment. Rearrangements were called productive when the CDR3 lacked stop codons and stayed in frame with V and J; all others were non-productive. CDR3 was defined according to IMGT convention as the region running from the second conserved V-encoded cysteine to the conserved J-encoded phenylalanine. The earlier analysis of some 550 of the donors excluded any sequence lacking an unambiguous match to a single V gene segment. In an earlier analysis of 587 of the donors, a V segment was called functional when productive rearrangements were above 56.7%, and segregating when the standard deviation between donors exceeded 5%. To diagnose cytomegalovirus status from the catalog of TCR beta chain sequences, a statistical classification framework was built. In a later analysis, TCR nucleotide sequences were compared against IMGT/GENE-DB human TR gene sequences so that V and J genes could be assigned. In a later analysis, CDR3 sequences and most-parsimonious VDJ recombination scenarios were assigned using the TCRdist pipeline. In a later analysis, each TCR beta chain was defined by its CDR3 amino acid sequence together with its V-gene family, and reads without a unique V-gene family were excluded. To address suspected cross-contamination and a sequencing artifact, a later analysis removed under 600 highly shared, low-generation-probability nucleotide sequences. For each public chain, a later analysis derived a clonal expansion index from normalized ranks of inferred template counts within each repertoire. Generation probabilities in a later analysis came from a VDJ recombination model fitted to out-of-frame rearrangements, and those results were checked against IGoR. In a later analysis, TCR-TCR, TCR-HLA and TCR-CMV co-occurrence was scored with hypergeometric tests, and a repertoire-size bias correction was applied to TCR pairs. In a later analysis, false discovery rates were estimated by permuting HLA or CMV assignments 20 times. In a later analysis, co-occurring TCRs were grouped with DBSCAN, and TCRdist sequence similarity was added when clustering was performed within HLA-allele-positive subsets. For co-occurrence clustering, repertoires with fewer than 30,000 or more than 120,000 public chains were excluded, along with 4 to 6 repertoires with anomalous nucleotide sharing. TCRdb mirrors the immuneACCESS table, restricted to in-frame sequences. Some clones are absent from its copies; in checked studies, under half trace to an unresolved V gene, and the reason for the others is unknown. V and J calls and clone size are as listed in that table; D and trimming were resolved from the DNA. The sample has a few hundred thousand clones on record, 75% to 80% of them singletons. The ten largest clonotypes hold around 1.8% of the sample.

About this clone itself: This clone's antigen is unknown. Base qualities are not provided; no much larger clone lies one nucleotide away.

The rearrangement joined TRBV18 to TRBJ1-5, with 10 junctional bases fitting TRBD1. Material for sequencing was PBMCs. This TCR came from a young man in good health and CMV-seronegative. The bases read TGTGCCAGCTCCCGGGACAGGGGTGGTAATCAGCCCCAGCATTTT. This translates into CASSRDRGGNQPQHF.